This T cell receptor beta chain is from a study of cytomegalovirus exposure and HLA in healthy donors. Study-level points and caveats: Roughly 170 TCR beta chains were listed as cytomegalovirus-associated.

Regarding this clone: Its matching antigen is unknown.

V shed 0 bases and J shed 7 bases, with 19 bases lying between them. Germline CDR1 is MRHNA and CDR2 is SNTAGT. The CDR3 spans 17 residues. Data came from immunoSEQ multiplex PCR; TCRdb stores just in-frame clones and leaves some out. The profile shows nearly 110,000 clones, about 87% of them singletons. The origin of this receptor is a woman between 18 and 29 years old in good health and CMV-seropositive. The chain carries TRBV6-4 and TRBJ2-1, with D perhaps matching TRBD2 (6 bases). Sequenced input: PBMCs. This chain's CDR3 is CASSDSRRRGGHNEQFF. CDR3 DNA: TGTGCCAGCAGTGACTCTCGACGGCGGGGTGGACATAATGAGCAGTTCTTC.